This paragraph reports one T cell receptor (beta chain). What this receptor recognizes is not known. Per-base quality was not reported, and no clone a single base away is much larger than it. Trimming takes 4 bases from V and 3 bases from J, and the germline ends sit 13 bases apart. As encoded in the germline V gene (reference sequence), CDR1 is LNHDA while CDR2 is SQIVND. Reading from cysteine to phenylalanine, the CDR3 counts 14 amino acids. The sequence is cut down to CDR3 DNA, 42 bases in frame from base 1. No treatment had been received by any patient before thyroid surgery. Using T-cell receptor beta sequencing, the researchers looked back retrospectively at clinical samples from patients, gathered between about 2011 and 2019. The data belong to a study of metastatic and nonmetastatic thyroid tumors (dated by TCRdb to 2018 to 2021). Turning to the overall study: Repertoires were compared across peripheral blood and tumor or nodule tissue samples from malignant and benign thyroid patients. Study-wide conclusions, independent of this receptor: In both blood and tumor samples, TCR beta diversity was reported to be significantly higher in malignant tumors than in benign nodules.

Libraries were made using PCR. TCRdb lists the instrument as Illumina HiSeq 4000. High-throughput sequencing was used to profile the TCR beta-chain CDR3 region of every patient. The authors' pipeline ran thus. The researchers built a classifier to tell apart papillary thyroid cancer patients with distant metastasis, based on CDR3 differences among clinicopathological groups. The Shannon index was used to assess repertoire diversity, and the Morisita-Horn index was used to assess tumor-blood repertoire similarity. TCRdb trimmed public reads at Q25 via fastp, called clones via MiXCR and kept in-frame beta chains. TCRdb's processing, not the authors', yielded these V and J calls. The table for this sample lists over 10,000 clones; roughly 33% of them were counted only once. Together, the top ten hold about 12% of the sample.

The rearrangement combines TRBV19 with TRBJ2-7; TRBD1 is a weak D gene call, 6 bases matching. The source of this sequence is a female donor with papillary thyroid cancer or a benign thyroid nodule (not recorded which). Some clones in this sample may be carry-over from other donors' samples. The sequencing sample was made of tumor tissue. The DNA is TGTGCCAGTAGTAACACAGACAGGCTCTACGAGCAGTACTTC. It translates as CASSNTDRLYEQYF.